This record covers a single TCR beta chain. Its specificity is not known. Germline CDR1 reads MNHEY; CDR2 reads SVGEGT. This CDR3 has 16 residues. Trimming cost V 2 bases and J 7 bases; bases outside gene matches: 11. Profiled with immunoSEQ multiplex PCR; TCRdb holds only in-frame clones, not every one. The profile shows 100,000 to 150,000 clones, about 90% of them singletons. The sample comes from a study of T cell responses to AZD1222 COVID-19 vaccine. Study findings and constraints: The study sampled repertoires only after the peak T cell response. Regions left unmutated in variants are reportedly the target of nearly half of spike-specific TCRs.

This TCR was sampled from an adult in good health. Sequenced material: peripheral blood, taken on day 0 of AZD1222 vaccination. The V gene is TRBV6-2 or TRBV6-3, the J gene TRBJ2-7; 10 bases map to TRBD2. The CDR3 protein is CASSYVLAGAEWEQYF. DNA for the CDR3: TGTGCCAGCAGTTACGTCCTAGCGGGAGCCGAATGGGAGCAGTACTTC.